A single sample is the source of the 20 T cell receptor beta chains below, sequenced in a study of T cell responses to AZD1222 COVID-19 vaccine. The table came from immunoSEQ multiplex PCR; TCRdb's copy has only in-frame clones and leaves some out. The sample has about 140,000 clones, roughly 92% seen once; the top ten hold about 1.5%. The sequences come from peripheral blood, collected on day 0 of AZD1222 vaccination. These receptors all stem from an adult in good health.

V is TRBV9 and J is TRBJ1-1, with D perhaps matching TRBD1 (5 bases). This CDR3 is 14 amino acids long. CDR1 and CDR2 from the germline V gene are SGDLS and YYNGEE. Trimming took 0 bases from V and 4 from J, leaving 10 bases between them. The DNA for the CDR3 is TGTGCCAGCAGCGTAGCCCTTGGGGGCACTGAAGCTTTCTTT. Its protein is CASSVALGGTEAFF.

The chain couples TRBV5-1 to TRBJ1-4; D is undetermined. Between the trimmed V and J ends, which lost 3 bases and 4 bases, there was a span of 13 bases. CDR1 is SGHRS and CDR2 is YFSETQ in the germline V gene. The CDR3 totals 15 residues. CDR3 sequence: CASSSRPEDNEKLFF. DNA of the CDR3: TGCGCCAGCAGCTCCAGACCCGAGGATAATGAAAAACTGTTTTTT.

The V call is TRBV4-1, the J call TRBJ2-2, with TRBD1 matching 8 bases. The ends lost 2 bases at V and 6 bases at J; junction bases unmatched: 5. Germline CDR1 is MGHRA and CDR2 is YSYEKL. The CDR3 has 15 amino acids. CDR3 in amino acids: CASSQTQGAAGELFF. The CDR3 DNA reads TGCGCCAGCAGCCAAACGCAGGGGGCGGCCGGGGAGCTGTTTTTT.

The gene calls are TRBV4-2 and TRBJ1-3, with 8 bases lining up with TRBD1. The CDR3 contains 16 residues. The ends lost 2 bases at V and 4 bases at J; junction bases unmatched: 7. Germline V CDR1 and CDR2: LGHNA, YNFKEQ. The CDR3 DNA sequence: TGTGCCAGCAGCCAATTCGAACAGGGGGACGGAAACACCATATATTTT. It translates to CASSQFEQGDGNTIYF.

V usage is TRBV7-8 and J usage is TRBJ2-4, with a weak D call TRBD1 (5 bases). Germline lookup yields CDR1 SGHVS and CDR2 FQNEAQ. The V end lost 1 base, the J end lost 2 bases, and 15 bases lay between the germline ends. CDR3 size: 17 residues. CDR3 residues: CASSLVPTRGSKNIQYF. The CDR3 nucleotides read TGTGCCAGCAGCTTAGTTCCCACAAGGGGTTCCAAAAACATTCAGTACTTC.

The chain couples TRBV2 to TRBJ2-2; 7 bases agree with TRBD2. Per the germline V gene, CDR1 is SNHLY and CDR2 is FYNNEI. V shed 4 bases, J shed 8 bases, and the junction held 10 bases outside the gene matches. The CDR3 contains 15 residues. For the CDR3, the DNA is TGTGCCAGCAGTGGAGTACTGGGGAGGGCGGGGGAGCTGTTTTTT. Protein: CASSGVLGRAGELFF.

This clone occurred a few times. The chain couples TRBV19 to TRBJ1-4; TRBD1 might be the D (6 bases). This CDR3 is 13 amino acids long. Looked up from germline, CDR1 is LNHDA and CDR2 is SQIVND (reference sequence). Trimming pared 8 bases from V and 8 bases from J, leaving 15 bases between. The CDR3 bases are TGTGCCAGTTCCACACAGGGAGAAGAAAAACTGTTTTTT. This translates into CASSTQGEEKLFF.

This clone was seen ten or more times. V gene TRBV18 combines with J gene TRBJ2-2; D may be TRBD1 (5 bases). Germline lookup yields CDR1 KGHSH and CDR2 LQKENI. V lost 4 bases, J lost 4 bases, and 13 bases lay in between. The length of the CDR3 is 15 residues. Here the CDR3 reads CASSRSPGPTGELFF. CDR3 coding DNA: TGTGCCAGCTCACGGTCTCCAGGGCCCACCGGGGAGCTGTTTTTT.

In this sample, this clone turned up a few times. The J gene is TRBJ2-1, the V gene TRBV3-1 (or the pseudogene TRBV3-2), with D perhaps TRBD2 (5 bases). The length of the CDR3 is 13 residues. Per the germline V gene, CDR1 is LGHDT and CDR2 is YNNKEL (reference sequence). Trimming took 1 base from V and 14 from J, leaving 15 bases between them. CDR3 residues: CASSQGVGLEEFF. The CDR3 region has the DNA TGTGCCAGCAGCCAAGGGGTCGGCTTGGAGGAGTTCTTC.

The chain has TRBV30 and TRBJ2-1, with TRBD1 identical over 8 bases. J gave up 6 bases and V 5 bases, and 6 bases lay outside the gene matches. The germline V gene has CDR1 GTSNPN and CDR2 SVGIG (reference sequence). CDR3 length: 13 residues. CDR3 residues: CAWAGQGGNEQFF. The CDR3 coding sequence is TGTGCCTGGGCTGGACAGGGAGGCAATGAGCAGTTCTTC.

The chain combines TRBV29-1 with TRBJ1-1; TRBD1 is a possible D gene (6 bases). V was clipped by 6 bases and J by 1 base, with 15 bases between them. This CDR3 spans 14 amino acids. Germline-derived CDR1 and CDR2 are SQVTM and ANQGSEA. CDR3 coding DNA: TGCAGCGTGGATACAGGGCCTTCGAACACTGAAGCTTTCTTT. This codes for CSVDTGPSNTEAFF. The full variable domain, completed using reference TRBV29-1 and TRBJ1-1, is SAVISQKPSRDICQRGTSLTIQCQVDSQVTMMFWYRQQPGQSLTLIATANQGSEATYESGFVIDKFPISRPNLTFSTLTVSNMSPEDSSIYLCSVDTGPSNTEAFFGQGTRLTVV.

J is TRBJ1-1 and V is TRBV2; maybe TRBD1 (5 bases). Trimming shortened V by 8 bases and J by 5 bases, and 21 bases separated the two germline ends. Germline V gene data show CDR1 as SNHLY and CDR2 as FYNNEI. CDR3 size: 15 residues. CDR3 amino acids: CASLRSRGGWTEAFF. The CDR3, as DNA: TGTGCCAGCCTTAGATCAAGGGGTGGATGGACTGAAGCTTTCTTT.

A few counts support this clone. This sequence joins TRBV10-3 and TRBJ2-1; TRBD2 matches 8 bases. Germline V CDR1 and CDR2: ENHRY, SYGVKD. This CDR3 has 15 amino acids. V lost 2 bases and J lost 2; bases outside the gene matches: 2. The CDR3 is CAISETGRAYNEQFF. The CDR3 DNA follows: TGTGCCATCAGTGAGACCGGGAGGGCCTACAATGAGCAGTTCTTC.

The chain couples TRBV27 to TRBJ2-1, with TRBD1 matching 9 bases. V shed 5 bases, J shed 5 bases, and the junction held 10 bases outside the gene matches. The CDR3 is 16 amino acids. Per the germline V gene, CDR1 is MNHEY and CDR2 is SMNVEV (reference sequence). The CDR3 here is CASSPSRDRADNEQFF. In DNA form, the CDR3 reads TGTGCCAGCAGTCCATCCCGGGACAGGGCCGACAATGAGCAGTTCTTC.

The chain's CDR3 is CASSATGNIEKLFF. The CDR3 coding sequence is TGTGCCAGCAGTGCCACCGGGAATATTGAAAAACTGTTTTTT. The chain combines TRBV2 with TRBJ1-4; no firm D call. The germline V gene encodes CDR1 SNHLY and CDR2 FYNNEI. The ends were cut back, 4 bases at V and 7 bases at J, with 13 bases in the middle. This CDR3 comprises 14 residues.

This chain links TRBV4-1 with TRBJ2-5, with TRBD1 identical over 7 bases. The germline V gene has CDR1 MGHRA and CDR2 YSYEKL. The CDR3 totals 14 residues. V was pared by 10 bases and J by 4 bases, with 12 bases of the junction left unmatched. CDR3 nucleotide sequence: TGCGCCACCACGAGGACAGGACCGGGAGAGACCCAGTACTTC. This codes for CATTRTGPGETQYF.

The CDR3 loop reads CASSYILGAAGGNEQFF. CDR3 in DNA: TGTGCCAGCAGTTATATCCTCGGGGCGGCGGGAGGGAATGAGCAGTTCTTC. V is TRBV28 and J is TRBJ2-1, with 9 bases matching TRBD2. This CDR3 has 17 amino acids. V lost 4 bases and J lost 7; bases outside the gene matches: 14. Per the germline V gene, CDR1 is MDHEN and CDR2 is SYDVKM.

The chain couples TRBV19 to TRBJ1-4, with TRBD1 matching over 10 bases. The trim removed 5 bases at V and 8 bases at J, leaving 8 bases unmatched. The CDR3 length is 15 residues. The germline CDR1 and CDR2 sequences are LNHDA and SQIVND (reference sequence). The CDR3 reads CASSLRQGAKEKLFF. The CDR3 DNA reads as TGTGCCAGTAGTTTGAGACAGGGGGCGAAAGAAAAACTGTTTTTT.

The chain joins TRBV7-9 to TRBJ2-7, with 7 bases that match TRBD1. V was clipped by 5 bases and J by 2 bases; unmatched bases: 6. CDR1 and CDR2 (germline): SEHNR, FQNEAQ (reference sequence). This CDR3 region has 14 residues. CDR3 DNA sequence: TGTGCCAGCAGCCCCGGGACAGCTGCCTACGAGCAGTACTTC. Its translation: CASSPGTAAYEQYF.

In this sample, this clone turned up once. This sample also contains other DNA sequences that code for the same CDR3. This chain uses TRBV27 with TRBJ1-4; TRBD1 aligns across 7 bases. V gave up 5 bases and J gave up 8 bases; unmatched junction bases: 2. The CDR3 is 12 amino acids. The germline CDR1 and CDR2 sequences are MNHEY and SMNVEV (reference sequence). DNA for the CDR3: TGTGCCAGCAGTCTCAGGGGGGAAAAACTGTTTTTT. Its protein is CASSLRGEKLFF. The complete variable domain, with remaining parts taken from reference TRBV27 and TRBJ1-4, reads EAQVTQNPRYLITVTGKKLTVTCSQNMNHEYMSWYRQDPGLGLRQIYYSMNVEVTDKGDVPEGYKVSRKEKRNFPLILESPSPNQTSLYFCASSLRGEKLFFGSGTQLSVL.